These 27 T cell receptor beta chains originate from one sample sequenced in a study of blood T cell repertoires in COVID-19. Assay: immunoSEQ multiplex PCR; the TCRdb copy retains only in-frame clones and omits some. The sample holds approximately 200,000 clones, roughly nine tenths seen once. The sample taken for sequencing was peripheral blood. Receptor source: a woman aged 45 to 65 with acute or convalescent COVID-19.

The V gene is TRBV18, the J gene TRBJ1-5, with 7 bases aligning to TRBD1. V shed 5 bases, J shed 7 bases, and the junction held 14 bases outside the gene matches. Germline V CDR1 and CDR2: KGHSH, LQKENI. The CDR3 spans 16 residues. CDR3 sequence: CASSGWGQGVNQPQHF. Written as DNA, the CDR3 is TGTGCCAGCTCAGGTTGGGGTCAGGGGGTTAACCAGCCCCAGCATTTT.

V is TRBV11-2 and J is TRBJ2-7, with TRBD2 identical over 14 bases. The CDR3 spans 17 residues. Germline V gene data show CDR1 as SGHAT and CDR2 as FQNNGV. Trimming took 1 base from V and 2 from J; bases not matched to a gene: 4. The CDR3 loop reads CASSLGTSGGLPYEQYF. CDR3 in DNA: TGTGCCAGCAGCTTAGGGACTAGCGGGGGGCTACCCTACGAGCAGTACTTC.

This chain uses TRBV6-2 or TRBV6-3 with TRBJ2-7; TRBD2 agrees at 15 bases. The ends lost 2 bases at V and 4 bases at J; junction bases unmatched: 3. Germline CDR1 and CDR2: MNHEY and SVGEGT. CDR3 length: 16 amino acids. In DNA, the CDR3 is TGTGCCAGCAGTTACGGGACTAGCGGGAGGATATACGAGCAGTACTTC. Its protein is CASSYGTSGRIYEQYF.

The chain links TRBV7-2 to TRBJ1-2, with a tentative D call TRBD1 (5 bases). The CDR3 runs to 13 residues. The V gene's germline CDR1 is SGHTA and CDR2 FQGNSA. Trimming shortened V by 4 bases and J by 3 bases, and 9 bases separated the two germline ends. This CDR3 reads CASSSTAYYGYTF. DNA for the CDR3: TGTGCCAGCAGCTCGACAGCCTACTATGGCTACACCTTC.

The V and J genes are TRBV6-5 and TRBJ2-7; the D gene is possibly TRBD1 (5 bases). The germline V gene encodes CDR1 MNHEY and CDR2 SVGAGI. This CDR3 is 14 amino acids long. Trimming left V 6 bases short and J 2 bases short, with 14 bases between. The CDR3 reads CASSPPDITYEQYF. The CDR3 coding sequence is TGTGCCAGCAGCCCCCCGGACATAACCTACGAGCAGTACTTC.

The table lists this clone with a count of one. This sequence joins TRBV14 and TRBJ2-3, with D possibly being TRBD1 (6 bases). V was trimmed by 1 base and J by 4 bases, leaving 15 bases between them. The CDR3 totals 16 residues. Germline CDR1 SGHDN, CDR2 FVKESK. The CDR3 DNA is TGTGCCAGCAGCCAAGCCCTGGGGGCCGTCGCAGATACGCAGTATTTT. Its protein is CASSQALGAVADTQYF.

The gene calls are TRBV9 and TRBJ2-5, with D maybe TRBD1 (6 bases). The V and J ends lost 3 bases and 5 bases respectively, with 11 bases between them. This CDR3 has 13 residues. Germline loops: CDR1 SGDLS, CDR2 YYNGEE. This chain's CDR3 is CASSGRGYETQYF. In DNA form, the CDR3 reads TGTGCCAGCAGCGGAAGGGGGTACGAGACCCAGTACTTC.

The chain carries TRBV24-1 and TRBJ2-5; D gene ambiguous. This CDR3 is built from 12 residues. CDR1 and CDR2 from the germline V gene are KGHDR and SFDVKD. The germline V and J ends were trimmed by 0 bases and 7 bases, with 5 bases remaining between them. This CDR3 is CATSDLLGTQYF. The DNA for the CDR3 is TGTGCCACCAGTGATTTGCTAGGGACCCAGTACTTC.

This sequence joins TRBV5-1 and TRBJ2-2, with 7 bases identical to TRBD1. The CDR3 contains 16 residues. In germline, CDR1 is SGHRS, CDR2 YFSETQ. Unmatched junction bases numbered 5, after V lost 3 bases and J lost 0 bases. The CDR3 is CASSSWTGTNTGELFF. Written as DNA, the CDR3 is TGCGCCAGCAGCTCCTGGACAGGAACGAACACCGGGGAGCTGTTTTTT. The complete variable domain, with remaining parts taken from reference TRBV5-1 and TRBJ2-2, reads KAGVTQTPRYLIKTRGQQVTLSCSPISGHRSVSWYQQTPGQGLQFLFEYFSETQRNKGNFPGRFSGRQFSNSRSEMNVSTLELGDSALYLCASSSWTGTNTGELFFGEGSRLTVL.

The CDR3 DNA is TGCGCCAGCAGCCCAACTGTATCCTACGAGCAGTACTTC. Its translation is CASSPTVSYEQYF. The chain recombines TRBV4-3 with TRBJ2-7; D is uncertain. Germline loops: CDR1 LGHNA, CDR2 YSLEER. The CDR3 contains 13 residues. Trimming removed 4 bases at V and 1 base at J, with 8 bases between.

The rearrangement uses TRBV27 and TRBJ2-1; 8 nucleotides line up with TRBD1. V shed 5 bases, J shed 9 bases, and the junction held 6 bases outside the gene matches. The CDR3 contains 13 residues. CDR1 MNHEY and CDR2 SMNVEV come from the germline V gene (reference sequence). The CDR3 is CASSPTGGGEQFF. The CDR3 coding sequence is TGTGCCAGCAGTCCAACAGGGGGAGGTGAGCAGTTCTTC.

This CDR3 reads CASSLSKGSGNQPQHF. CDR3 in DNA: TGTGCCAGCAGCTTGTCGAAGGGTAGCGGCAATCAGCCCCAGCATTTT. This chain uses TRBV5-6 with TRBJ1-5; no reliable D call. Between the trimmed V and J ends, which lost 1 base and 2 bases, there was a span of 13 bases. The CDR3 length is 16 residues. CDR1 is SGHDT, CDR2 YYEEEE, per germline.

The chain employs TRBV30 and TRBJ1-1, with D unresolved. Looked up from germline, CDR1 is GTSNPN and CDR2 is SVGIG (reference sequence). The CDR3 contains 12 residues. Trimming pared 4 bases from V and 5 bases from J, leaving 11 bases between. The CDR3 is CAWIYGSTEAFF. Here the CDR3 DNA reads TGTGCCTGGATTTACGGGTCTACTGAAGCTTTCTTT.

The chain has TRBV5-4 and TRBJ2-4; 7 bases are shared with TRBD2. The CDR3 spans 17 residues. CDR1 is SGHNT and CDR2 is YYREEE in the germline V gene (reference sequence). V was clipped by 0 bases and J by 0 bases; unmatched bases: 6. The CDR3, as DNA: TGTGCCAGCAGCTTGGGCTCTAGCGGCTTAGCCAAAAACATTCAGTACTTC. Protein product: CASSLGSSGLAKNIQYF. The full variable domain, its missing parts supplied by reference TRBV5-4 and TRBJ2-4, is ETGVTQSPTHLIKTRGQQVTLRCSSQSGHNTVSWYQQALGQGPQFIFQYYREEENGRGNFPPRFSGLQFPNYSSELNVNALELDDSALYLCASSLGSSGLAKNIQYFGAGTRLSVL.

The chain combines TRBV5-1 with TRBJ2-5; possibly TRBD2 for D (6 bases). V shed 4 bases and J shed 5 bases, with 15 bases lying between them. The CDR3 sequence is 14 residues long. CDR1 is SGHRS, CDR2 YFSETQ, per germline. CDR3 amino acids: CASSQEAGLETQYF. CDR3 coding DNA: TGCGCCAGCAGCCAAGAGGCGGGGTTGGAGACCCAGTACTTC.

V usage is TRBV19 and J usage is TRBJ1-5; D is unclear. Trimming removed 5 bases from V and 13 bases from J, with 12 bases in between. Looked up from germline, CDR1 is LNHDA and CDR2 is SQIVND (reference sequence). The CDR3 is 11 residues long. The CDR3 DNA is TGTGCCAGTAGTGATGGCCGGGGACAGCATTTT. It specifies CASSDGRGQHF. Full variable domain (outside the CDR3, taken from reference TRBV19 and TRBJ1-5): DGGITQSPKYLFRKEGQNVTLSCEQNLNHDAMYWYRQDPGQGLRLIYYSQIVNDFQKGDIAEGYSVSREKKESFPLTVTSAQKNPTAFYLCASSDGRGQHFGDGTRLSIL.

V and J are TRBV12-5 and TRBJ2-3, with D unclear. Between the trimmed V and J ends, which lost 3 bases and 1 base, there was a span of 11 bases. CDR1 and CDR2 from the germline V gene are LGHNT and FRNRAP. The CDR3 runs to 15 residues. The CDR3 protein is CASGFGLPGTDTQYF. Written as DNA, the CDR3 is TGTGCTAGTGGTTTTGGGCTACCCGGCACAGATACGCAGTATTTT.

In DNA, the CDR3 is TGTGCCAGCAGCCAAGACCTTTTAATTCGCGAGCAGTACTTC. This translates into CASSQDLLIREQYF. The chain couples TRBV14 to TRBJ2-7, with D uncertain. V lost 0 bases and J lost 6, with 12 bases in between. This CDR3 is built from 14 residues. Per the germline V gene, CDR1 is SGHDN and CDR2 is FVKESK.

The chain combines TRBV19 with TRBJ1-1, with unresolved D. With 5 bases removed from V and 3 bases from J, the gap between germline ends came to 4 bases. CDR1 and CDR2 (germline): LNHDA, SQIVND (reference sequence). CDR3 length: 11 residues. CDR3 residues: CASSEDTEAFF. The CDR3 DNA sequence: TGTGCCAGTAGTGAGGACACTGAAGCTTTCTTT.

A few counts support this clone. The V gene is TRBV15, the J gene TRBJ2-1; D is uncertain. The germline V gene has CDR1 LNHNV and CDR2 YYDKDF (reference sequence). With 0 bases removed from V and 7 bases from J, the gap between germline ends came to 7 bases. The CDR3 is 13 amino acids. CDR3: CATSRDRTNEQFF. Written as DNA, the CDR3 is TGTGCCACCAGCAGAGATCGTACTAATGAGCAGTTCTTC.

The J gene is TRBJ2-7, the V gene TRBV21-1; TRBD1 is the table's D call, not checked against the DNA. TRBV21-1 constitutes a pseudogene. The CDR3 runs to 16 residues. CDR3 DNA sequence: TGTGCCAGCAGCAAAGGAGGGACAGTCGATTCCTACGAGCAGTACTTC. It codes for CASSKGGTVDSYEQYF.

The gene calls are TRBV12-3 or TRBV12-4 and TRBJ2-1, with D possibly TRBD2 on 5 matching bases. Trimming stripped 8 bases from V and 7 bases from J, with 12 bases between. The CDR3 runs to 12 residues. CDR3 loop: CASSPSWNEQFF. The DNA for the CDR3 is TGTGCCAGCTCGCCTAGCTGGAATGAGCAGTTCTTC.

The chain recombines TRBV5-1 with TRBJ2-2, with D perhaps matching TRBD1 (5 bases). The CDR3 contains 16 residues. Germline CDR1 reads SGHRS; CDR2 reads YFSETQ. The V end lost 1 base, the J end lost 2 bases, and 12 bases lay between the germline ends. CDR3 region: CASSLMAGLNTGELFF. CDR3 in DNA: TGCGCCAGCAGCTTGATGGCAGGGCTAAACACCGGGGAGCTGTTTTTT.

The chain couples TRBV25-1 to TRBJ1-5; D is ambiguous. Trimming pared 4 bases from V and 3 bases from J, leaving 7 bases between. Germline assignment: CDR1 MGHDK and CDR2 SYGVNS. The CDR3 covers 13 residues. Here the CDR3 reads CASSAGSNQPQHF. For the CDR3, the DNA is TGTGCCAGCAGTGCCGGGTCCAATCAGCCCCAGCATTTT. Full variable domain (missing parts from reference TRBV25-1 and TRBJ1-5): EADIYQTPRYLVIGTGKKITLECSQTMGHDKMYWYQQDPGMELHLIHYSYGVNSTEKGDLSSESTVSRIRTEHFPLTLESARPSHTSQYLCASSAGSNQPQHFGDGTRLSIL.

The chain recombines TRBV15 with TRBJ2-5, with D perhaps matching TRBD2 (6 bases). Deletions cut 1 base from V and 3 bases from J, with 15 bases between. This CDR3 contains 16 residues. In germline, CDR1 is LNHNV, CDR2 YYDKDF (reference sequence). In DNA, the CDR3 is TGTGCCACCAGCAGAGGACTTAGCGGTGGGGAAGAGACCCAGTACTTC. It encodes CATSRGLSGGEETQYF.

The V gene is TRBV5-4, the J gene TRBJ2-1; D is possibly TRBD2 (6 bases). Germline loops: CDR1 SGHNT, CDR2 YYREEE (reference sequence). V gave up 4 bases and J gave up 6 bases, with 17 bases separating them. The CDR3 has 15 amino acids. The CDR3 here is CASSATRNIGNEQFF. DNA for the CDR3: TGTGCCAGCAGCGCGACTAGAAACATAGGCAATGAGCAGTTCTTC.

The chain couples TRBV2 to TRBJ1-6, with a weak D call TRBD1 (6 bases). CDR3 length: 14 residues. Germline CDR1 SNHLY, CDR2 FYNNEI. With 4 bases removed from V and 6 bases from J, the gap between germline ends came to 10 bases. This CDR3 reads CASSVQGFNSPLHF. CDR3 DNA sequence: TGTGCCAGCAGTGTACAGGGTTTTAATTCACCCCTCCACTTT.